The 7 T cell receptor beta chains reported below all come from one sample, sequenced in a study of shared clonotypes between healthy human individuals. The assay was immunoSEQ multiplex PCR, and TCRdb's table has in-frame clones only and misses some. The data show 700,000 to 950,000 clones, with roughly 96% seen just once and over 0.2% held by the top ten. The naive CD8 fraction comprised CD45RO-negative cells positively selected for CCR7 and excluded terminally differentiated effector memory CD45RA+ cells. What was sequenced was naive CD8+ T cells sorted from blood. The receptors here all came from a man aged 25 to 40 in good health.

The chain is built from TRBV7-9 and TRBJ2-1, with D hard to call. The length of the CDR3 is 10 residues. Germline lookup yields CDR1 SEHNR and CDR2 FQNEAQ (reference sequence). The V gene lost 6 bases and the J gene lost 9 bases, with 6 bases spanning the gap. This CDR3 is CASSLTEQFF. As DNA, the CDR3 is TGTGCCAGCAGTTTGACTGAGCAGTTCTTC.

The chain joins TRBV15 to TRBJ1-2; possibly TRBD1 for D (6 bases). Germline lookup yields CDR1 LNHNV and CDR2 YYDKDF (reference sequence). V gave up 1 base and J gave up 6 bases, with 12 bases separating them. CDR3 length equals 14 residues. The CDR3: CATSRADSFHGYTF. In DNA form, the CDR3 reads TGTGCCACCAGCAGAGCGGACAGCTTCCATGGCTACACCTTC.

The chain carries TRBV10-1 and TRBJ2-7; no clear D gene. Deletions cut 1 base from V and 2 bases from J, with 9 bases between. In germline, CDR1 is WNHNN, CDR2 SYGVQD (reference sequence). This CDR3 spans 14 amino acids. DNA of the CDR3: TGCGCCAGCAGTGAGTTTCGAGGTCCCTACGAGCAGTACTTC. Translating gives CASSEFRGPYEQYF.

This chain links TRBV9 with TRBJ2-7; 11 bases are a match to TRBD2. This CDR3 contains 15 residues. Germline loops: CDR1 SGDLS, CDR2 YYNGEE. The J segment lost 3 bases and the V segment lost 3 bases, leaving 5 bases of the junction unmatched. CDR3 sequence (DNA): TGTGCCAGCAGCGGACGCGGGACTAGCGGCTACGAGCAGTACTTC. Encoded protein: CASSGRGTSGYEQYF. Drawing the rest from reference TRBV9 and TRBJ2-7, the complete variable domain is DSGVTQTPKHLITATGQRVTLRCSPRSGDLSVYWYQQSLDQGLQFLIQYYNGEERAKGNILERFSAQQFPDLHSELNLSSLELGDSALYFCASSGRGTSGYEQYFGPGTRLTVT.

This chain connects TRBV5-1 to TRBJ2-7, with 13 nucleotides matching TRBD2. Losses at the gene ends were 4 bases for V and 2 bases for J; bases not matched to a gene: 9. The CDR3 runs 17 residues. Germline loops: CDR1 SGHRS, CDR2 YFSETQ. CDR3 nucleotide sequence: TGCGCCAGCAGCCTAGGGACTAGCGGGACACTAACCTACGAGCAGTACTTC. It specifies CASSLGTSGTLTYEQYF.

The chain employs TRBV7-9 and TRBJ1-5, with TRBD1 matching 7 bases. The CDR3 is 13 residues long. Germline V gene sequence: CDR1 SEHNR, CDR2 FQNEAQ (reference sequence). The V gene end was trimmed by 6 bases and the J gene end by 7 bases; junction bases not matched to a gene: 6. The CDR3 sequence: CASSPQGTQPQHF. The CDR3 DNA sequence: TGTGCCAGCAGTCCACAGGGGACCCAGCCCCAGCATTTT.

This clone was seen just once. The chain uses TRBV7-3 and TRBJ2-7; TRBD2 matches 7 bases. CDR3 length equals 15 residues. V dropped 2 bases and J dropped 2; count of bases not matched to a gene: 6. Germline CDR1 SGHTA, CDR2 FQGTGA. DNA for the CDR3: TGTGCCAGCAGCTTAGAGGCGGGAGCTACCTACGAGCAGTACTTC. Amino acids: CASSLEAGATYEQYF.